The source of this TCR beta chain is a study of blood T cell repertoires in COVID-19 (TCRdb year 2020). With regard to the full study: Samples from collaborators originated in the United States, Italy and Spain and spanned both the acute and convalescent phases of COVID-19. The prospective study material was composed of cDNA or gDNA derived from T cells, B-cell-depleted T cells, or PBMCs. The dataset comprised deeply sampled blood TCRbeta repertoires from subjects exposed to, actively infected with, or recovered from COVID-19. The repertoires were made available in a free public database intended to serve as a resource for research on the immune response to SARS-CoV-2. Samples were obtained from the ongoing ImmuneRACE study (first 160 participants) and from 1,254 subjects provided by 6 global collaborators. Nearly every sample came with metadata listing a de-identified subject ID, COVID-19 status, age in years and sex. Where available, HLA class I and class II types were obtained from metadata supplied by the sample provider rather than from assay-based typing.

Overall results and qualifications from the work: The amount of clinical and demographic metadata varied by source and participant and was provided uncurated.

In the prospective study, participants were about 18 to 100 years old, resided in 25 or so geographic areas of the United States, and were enrolled through a virtual design. Cohort assignment in the prospective study relied on participant-reported clinical history from a screening survey and a study questionnaire. A participant counted as exposed if, within 2 weeks of entering the study, that participant had been in contact with someone who had a PCR-confirmed or clinician-diagnosed COVID-19 case. Each participant in the prospective study had whole blood, serum and a nasopharyngeal or oropharyngeal swab collected by mobile phlebotomists. Prospective study participants could optionally give additional blood draws and questionnaires over a roughly two-month period. Blood samples from the prospective study were shipped frozen or at room temperature prior to DNA extraction. TCRbeta CDR3 regions were amplified from genomic DNA using the immunoSEQ Assay, a bias-controlled multiplex PCR. The authors' analysis ran thus. Within the assay, amplification of reference gene primers was used to estimate how many nucleated cells each sample contained. To quantify the absolute abundance of each unique TCRbeta CDR3 rearrangement, sequence reads were collapsed and filtered. For each sample, productive Simpson clonality was calculated as the square root of Simpson's diversity index across productive rearrangements. Not all clones reach the TCRdb copy of this immuneACCESS table, which keeps in-frame sequences only. Checked studies attribute under half of the gap to unresolved V genes and leave the rest unexplained. V and J calls and clone size come straight from that table; D and trimming were deduced from the DNA. The sample table records approximately 150,000 clones; about nine tenths of these occur just once. 3.5% to 4.5% of the sample rests with the top ten.

To note about this clone: The antigen it recognizes is unknown. The sample holds no much larger clone one base away, and base qualities are not on file.

CDR1 is given as SEHNR and CDR2 as FQNEAQ, both from the germline V gene (reference sequence). At the junction V is shortened by 8 bases and J by 6 bases; bases outside the gene matches: 9. Its CDR3 holds 14 amino acids, cysteine through phenylalanine. The sequence is cut down to CDR3 DNA, 42 bases in frame from base 1. Sequencing was performed on PBMCs or T cells enriched from blood (not recorded which). The clonotype originates from a woman between 35 and 50 years old who had been exposed to COVID-19. The rearranged segments are TRBV7-9 and TRBJ2-1, and TRBD2 matches 8 of the central bases. The CDR3 loop reads CASGGLGQRNEQFF. The DNA reads as follows: TGTGCCAGCGGGGGACTAGGTCAGCGCAATGAGCAGTTCTTC.